The TCR beta chain under discussion was sequenced for a study of beta chain features in type 1 diabetes. Since all of the isolated RNA was reverse transcribed, expressed TCRB transcripts were what got sequenced. Sequenced by immunoSEQ multiplex PCR; TCRdb stores in-frame clones only, minus some. Of some 150,000 clones in the sample, under 60% were seen once. In this sample, this clone turned up a few times. This TCR was recovered from a man aged 18-30 years in good health. Specimen: Tregs from blood.

The CDR3 nucleotides read TGTGCCAGCAGCGCACTTAGATATGAGACCCAGTACTTC. The encoded protein is CASSALRYETQYF. V is TRBV7-9 and J is TRBJ2-5; D is undetermined. Trimming shortened V by 5 bases and J by 5 bases, and 12 bases separated the two germline ends. This CDR3 region has 13 residues. Germline V gene lookup returns CDR1 SEHNR and CDR2 FQNEAQ (reference sequence).